This TCR beta chain was sequenced for a study of PD-1 blockade in classical Hodgkin lymphoma (dated by TCRdb to the early 2020s). Concerning the study at large: Nivolumab dosing was 3 mg/kg intravenously every 2 weeks, continuing until either disease progression or unacceptable toxicity. A peripheral blood immune signature of response to PD-1 blockade in classical Hodgkin lymphoma was defined using TCR beta sequencing and CyTOF. Results the study describes overall, beyond this receptor: Baseline TCR diversity was reported to be lower in newly diagnosed patients than in healthy donors, and even lower in relapsed/refractory patients. The study covered only a single clinical trial cohort, and the causes of the repertoire differences, possibly disease activity or prior therapy, were still not defined. Among trial patients, those achieving complete response had baseline diversity similar to that of newly diagnosed patients, while diversity was significantly lower in partial responders and progressors. Lower diversity was seen in patients whose nivolumab began less than 1 year after ASCT, and these patients were left out of later analyses so that immune reconstitution would not confound the results. A significant rise by C4D1 was seen in CD4+ but not CD8+ TCR diversity (p=0.0027 vs p=0.16), with the rise being most apparent in complete responders (p=0.02).

Concerning this clone itself: Its binding antigen is unknown. Base-call qualities are not available, and no considerably larger clone is one nucleotide away.

The intended sense of this specimen's time point label: cycle 4 day 1 (C4D1), after 5 to 7 weeks of nivolumab. Relapse after autologous stem cell transplantation had occurred in all trial patients, and cohorts A, B and C were distinguished by prior brentuximab vedotin exposure. A total of around 59 patients with relapsed/refractory classical Hodgkin lymphoma made up the trial cohort, and each patient's best overall response was complete response, partial response or progressive disease. In the multi-cohort phase II CheckMate 205 trial, trial patients received single-agent nivolumab. An independent review committee assessed best overall response using the 2007 International Working Group response criteria. Trial PBMCs were obtained immediately prior to nivolumab initiation (C1D1) and on therapy at cycle 2 day 1 and cycle 4 day 1. Peripheral blood was collected in 8 mL Vacutainer Cell Preparation Tubes, from which PBMCs were isolated by centrifugation and then cryopreserved.

The cysteine opens and the phenylalanine closes a CDR3 of 15 amino acids. Just CDR3 DNA is preserved here, 45 bases in frame from base 1. CDR1 SGHDT and CDR2 YYEEEE were looked up in the germline V gene. V is reduced by 0 bases and J by 3 bases, leaving a spacing of 13 bases between them. The Qiagen DNeasy kit was used to extract genomic DNA from unsorted PBMCs and from the negatively selected CD4+ and CD8+ fractions. Using primers that anneal to V and J segments, immunoSEQ multiplex PCR amplified the TCR beta CDR3 regions. Amplification bias was minimized using a synthetic immune receptor repertoire, and residual bias was removed computationally after sequencing. The study's processing was this. Repertoire diversity was quantified as the Shannon entropy index using custom Python scripts. Unsorted, CD4+ and CD8+ repertoires were analyzed separately, except in combined analyses where CD4+ and CD8+ sequences were merged in silico. Clonal expansion was defined as at least a 2-fold frequency increase after treatment relative to C1D1, with a pseudocount of 0.5 for undetected baseline clones. Clones with 0 or 1 copy at C1D1 were defined as singleton clones, while clones with 2 or more copies were defined as non-singleton clones. Clones expanded in unsorted samples were annotated as CD4+, CD8+ or unknown by matching protein sequences in sorted samples from the same patient. Diversity changes from C1D1 to C4D1 were tested in paired samples using Wilcoxon tests. TCRdb's version of the immuneACCESS table is confined to in-frame rearrangements and falls short of the full clone set. An unresolved V gene accounts for under half of the shortfall where checked; the remainder is of unknown origin. Clonal size and the V and J genes are those of that table, whereas D and trimming came from the DNA. This sample has approximately 90,000 clones in its table, and under 85% of those were observed once. Clones ranked in the top ten supply about a sixth of the sample.

The sequence was collected from a human donor with classical Hodgkin lymphoma. The chain employs TRBV5-6 and TRBJ2-7, with the D call perhaps TRBD1 or TRBD2, as 5 bases match in each case. The source was peripheral blood mononuclear cells (PBMCs), collected before the fourth cycle of nivolumab. The CDR3 here reads CASSLGGGLYYEQYF. Here is the DNA: TGTGCCAGCAGCTTGGGGGGCGGACTTTACTACGAGCAGTACTTC.